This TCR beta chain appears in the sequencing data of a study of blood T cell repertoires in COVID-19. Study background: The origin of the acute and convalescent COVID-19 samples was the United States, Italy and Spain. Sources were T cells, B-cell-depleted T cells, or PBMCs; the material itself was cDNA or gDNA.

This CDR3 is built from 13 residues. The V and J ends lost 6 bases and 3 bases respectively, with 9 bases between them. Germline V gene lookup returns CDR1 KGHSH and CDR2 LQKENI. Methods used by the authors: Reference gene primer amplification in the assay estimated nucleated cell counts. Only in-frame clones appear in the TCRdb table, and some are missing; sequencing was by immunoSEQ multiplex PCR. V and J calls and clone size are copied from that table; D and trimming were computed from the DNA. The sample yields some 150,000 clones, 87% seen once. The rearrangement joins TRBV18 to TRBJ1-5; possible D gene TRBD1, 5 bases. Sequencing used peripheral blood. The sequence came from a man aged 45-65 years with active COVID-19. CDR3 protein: CASSLGVNQPQHF. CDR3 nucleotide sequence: TGTGCCAGCTCCTTAGGGGTCAATCAGCCCCAGCATTTT.